In its sample, the clone carrying this TCR beta chain was seen a few times. What it recognizes is unknown. This sample is part of a study of human T cells and chemical hapten exposure. Overall study results and limits: With DPC sensitization, TCRs exceeding 1 in 1000 frequency showed no change.

Original data processing: The number of TCRs in each sample had a median of about 96,000 and spanned about 23,224 to 700,000. TCRdb reanalysed the 5' RACE reads using MiXCR and keeps one entry per CDR3 protein. The V and J calls come from TCRdb's annotation, not from the publication. The repertoire holds tens of thousands of distinct CDR3 sequences, with 7.7% as singletons. Germline-derived CDR1 and CDR2 are LGHDT and YNNKEL (reference sequence). CDR3 length equals 12 residues. V dropped 1 base and J dropped 5 bases, with 3 bases sitting between them. The authors extracted total RNA from unfractionated whole blood.

V is TRBV3-1 and J is TRBJ1-5; no definite D call. The source is a male donor in good health. CDR3 DNA: TGTGCCAGCAGCCAAGGGGATCAGCCCCAGCATTTT. Residues: CASSQGDQPQHF.